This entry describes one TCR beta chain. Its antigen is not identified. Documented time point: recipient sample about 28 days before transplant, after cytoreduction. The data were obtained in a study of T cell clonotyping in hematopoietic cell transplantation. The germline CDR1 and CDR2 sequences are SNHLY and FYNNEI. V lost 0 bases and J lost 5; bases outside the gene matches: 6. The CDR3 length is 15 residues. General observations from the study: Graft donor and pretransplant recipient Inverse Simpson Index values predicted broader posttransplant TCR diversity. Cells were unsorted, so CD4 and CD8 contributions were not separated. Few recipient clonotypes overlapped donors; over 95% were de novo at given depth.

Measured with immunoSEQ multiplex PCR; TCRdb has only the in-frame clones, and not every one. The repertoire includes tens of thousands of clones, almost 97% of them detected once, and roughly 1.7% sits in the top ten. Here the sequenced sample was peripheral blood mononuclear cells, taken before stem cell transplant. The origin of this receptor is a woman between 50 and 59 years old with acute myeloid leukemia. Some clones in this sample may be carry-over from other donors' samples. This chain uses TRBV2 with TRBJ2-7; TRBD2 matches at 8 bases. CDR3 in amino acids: CASSEAGTRFHEQYF. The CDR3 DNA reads TGTGCCAGCAGTGAAGCCGGGACTAGATTCCACGAGCAGTACTTC.